These T cell receptor beta chains were read from a single sample in a study of vaccination effects on CD4 cells after COVID-19. These receptors lack a known antigen. Generated by immunoSEQ multiplex PCR, the TCRdb table keeps only in-frame clones and is missing some. Among more than 45,000 clones, around three quarters were seen once, and the ten largest hold around 3.3%. Here the sequenced sample was CD4+ T cells from PBMCs cultured without peptide, taken before COVID-19 vaccination. The source of these receptors is a human donor who received a COVID-19 vaccine. The CDR3 runs from the conserved cysteine through the conserved F or W. D genes are given only for firm matches. Clone size is not always given. Where it is, it says once, few, many or a class for expanded clones.

>TRBD1|TRBJ2-1|TRBV15|.
TGTGCCACCAGCTTCCCAGGGGGCAGGTCTGACAATGAGCAGTTCTTC
CATSFPGGRSDNEQFF
>.|TRBJ1-6|TRBV25-1|.
TGTGCCAGCAGTGCCACGAGGGAGGGTTCACCCCTCCACTTT
CASSATREGSPLHF
>.|TRBJ2-4|TRBV5-1|.
TGCGCCAGCAGCGATCCCCGACTAGCCAAAAACATTCAGTACTTC
CASSDPRLAKNIQYF
>.|TRBJ1-5|TRBV19|.
TGTGCCAGTACTCTCTCGACGGGCTGGCAGCCCCAGCATTTT
CASTLSTGWQPQHF
>.|TRBJ1-3|TRBV12-5|.
TGTGCTAGTGGGAGGGGACCGGGAAACACCATATATTTT
CASGRGPGNTIYF
>TRBD1|TRBJ1-1|TRBV6-6|.
TGTGCCAGCAGTTTGCCGGACAGGGTTGCTTTCTTT
CASSLPDRVAFF
>.|TRBJ1-3|TRBV27|few
TGTGCCAGCCGCTTCAGCTCTGGAAACACCATATATTTT
CASRFSSGNTIYF
>TRBD1|TRBJ1-2|TRBV7-3|.
TGTGCCAGCAGCTTAGGGACAGCTTATGGCTACACCTTC
CASSLGTAYGYTF
>.|TRBJ1-1|TRBV2|.
TGTGCACGCGGGACCGGGACGCACACTGAAGCTTTCTTT
CARGTGTHTEAFF
>.|TRBJ1-5|TRBV2|.
TGTGCCAGCAGTGCGGACCGCGACAATCAGCCCCAGCATTTT
CASSADRDNQPQHF
>.|TRBJ2-4|TRBV30|.
TGTGCCTGGAGTTTACAGCTAGCCAAAAACATTCAGTACTTC
CAWSLQLAKNIQYF
>TRBD1|TRBJ1-6|TRBV2|.
TGTGCCAGCAAGACCAGAGTCGGACAGGGCTATAATTCACCCCTCCACTTT
CASKTRVGQGYNSPLHF
>.|TRBJ2-3|TRBV15|once
TGTGCCATCACCTCGGGGGTTCGAACAGATACGCAGTATTTT
CAITSGVRTDTQYF
>.|TRBJ2-5|TRBV15|once
TGTGCCACCAGCAGAGATCGGGGACCATTAGAAGAGACCCAGTACTTC
CATSRDRGPLEETQYF
>.|TRBJ1-2|TRBV2|.
TGTGCCAGCAGTGCGCAGGGTGCCACCTATGGCTACACCTTC
CASSAQGATYGYTF
>TRBD2|TRBJ2-5|TRBV30|.
TGTGCCTGGGACGGGGGGGCCAGAGAGACCCAGTACTTC
CAWDGGARETQYF
>.|TRBJ2-3|TRBV18|.
TGTGCCAGCTCTCCGGACTCGAACACAGATACGCAGTATTTT
CASSPDSNTDTQYF
>TRBD1|TRBJ2-1|TRBV7-8|.
TGTGCCAGCAGCTACCGACAGGGCTCCTACAATGAGCAGTTCTTC
CASSYRQGSYNEQFF
>TRBD1|TRBJ1-5|TRBV5-8|few
TGTGCCAGCAGCTGGGGACAGGGCAGCAATCAGCCCCAGCATTTT
CASSWGQGSNQPQHF
>.|TRBJ2-1|TRBV28|.
TGTGCCAGCAGTTCGAACAGGTTTCTTCCGTTCTTC
CASSSNRFLPFF
>.|TRBJ1-2|TRBV19|.
TGTGCCAGTAGTCCCCCCCCCGGGGGGGCGAAAGATGGCTACACCTTC
CASSPPPGGAKDGYTF
>.|TRBJ2-2|TRBV4-1|.
TGCGCCAGCAGCCAAGAACTACTCCCACTGAACACCGGGGAGCTGTTTTTT
CASSQELLPLNTGELFF
>TRBD1|TRBJ2-1|TRBV2|.
TGTGCCAGCAGTGAAGCCATGTCTAGGACAGGGAAGAATGAGCAGTTCTTC
CASSEAMSRTGKNEQFF
>.|TRBJ2-2|TRBV10-3|.
TGTGCCATCAGTGAACTTGGGATCGGGGAGCTGTTTTTT
CAISELGIGELFF
>.|TRBJ2-5|TRBV9|.
TGTGCCAGCAGCGTAGGAGTTTGGGGGTATGGGGGCGGGGAATCGGAGACCCAGTACTTC
CASSVGVWGYGGGESETQYF
>.|TRBJ2-5|TRBV5-1|.
TGCGCCAGCAGCTTCAAAGAGACCCAGTACTTC
CASSFKETQYF
>TRBD1|TRBJ1-2|TRBV28|.
TGTGCCAGCAGCCCTAGGACAGGCGCTAACTATGGCTACACCTTC
CASSPRTGANYGYTF
>.|TRBJ1-5|TRBV24-1|.
TGTGCCACCAGTGATCGTACAGGGACGGTTAATCAGCCCCAGCATTTT
CATSDRTGTVNQPQHF
>.|TRBJ1-6|TRBV9|few
TGTGCCAGCAGGGCTGGCCTGAGTGATAATTCACCCCTCCACTTT
CASRAGLSDNSPLHF
>.|TRBJ2-6|TRBV3-1/TRBV3-2|.
TGTGCCAGCAGCCCGCAGTCGATTTCTGGGGCCAACGTCCTGACTTTC
CASSPQSISGANVLTF
>.|TRBJ2-5|TRBV27|.
TGTGCCAGCAGCCCAATGGGAAGCGGAGAGACCCAGTACTTC
CASSPMGSGETQYF
>.|TRBJ1-5|TRBV19|.
TGTGCCAGTAGTATAGAACAGGATAGCAATCAGCCCCAGCATTTT
CASSIEQDSNQPQHF
>.|TRBJ1-4|TRBV27|.
TGTGCCAGCAGTCCGCTAGGGACGACTTTTTTGGCAACTAATGAAAAACTGTTTTTT
CASSPLGTTFLATNEKLFF
>.|TRBJ2-5|TRBV24-1|.
TGTGCCACCAGTGATCCGGGACCCACACAAGAGACCCAGTACTTC
CATSDPGPTQETQYF
>.|TRBJ1-3|TRBV30|.
TGTGCCTGGAGTGGGGGCCCTGGAAACACCATATATTTT
CAWSGGPGNTIYF
>TRBD1|TRBJ1-4|TRBV2|few
TGTGCCAGCAGACACCCGGGACAGGTTAATGAAAAACTGTTTTTT
CASRHPGQVNEKLFF
>.|TRBJ1-5|TRBV19|few
TGTGCCAGTAGCTTGGACCGCGATCAGCCCCAGCATTTT
CASSLDRDQPQHF
>.|TRBJ2-5|TRBV6-5|.
TGTGCCAGCATAAGCCAGTACCAAGAGACCCAGTACTTC
CASISQYQETQYF
>TRBD2|TRBJ2-2|TRBV5-5|.
TGTGCCAGCAGCTTGACGGGGGGGTACACCGGGGAGCTGTTTTTT
CASSLTGGYTGELFF
>TRBD1|TRBJ1-1|TRBV7-2|.
TGTGCCAGCGGGGACAGGGGGAGGAACACTGAAGCTTTCTTT
CASGDRGRNTEAFF
>TRBD1|TRBJ1-2|TRBV6-5|once
TGTGCCAGCAGGTTCCGGGACAGGGGCTATGGCTACACCTTC
CASRFRDRGYGYTF
>TRBD1|TRBJ2-5|TRBV10-1|.
TGCGCCAGCAGTGCCCCTGGACAGGGAGATCAAGAGACCCAGTACTTC
CASSAPGQGDQETQYF
>.|TRBJ1-4|TRBV18|.
TGTGCCAGCTCACCAACCGCAACTAATGAAAAACTGTTTTTT
CASSPTATNEKLFF
>.|TRBJ2-3|TRBV2|.
TGTGCCAGCGGATACACAGATACGCAGTATTTT
CASGYTDTQYF
>TRBD1|TRBJ2-1|TRBV24-1|.
TGTGCCACCAGTGAGAACGACAGGGGGATCTTTAAGGACAATGAGCAGTTCTTC
CATSENDRGIFKDNEQFF
>TRBD1|TRBJ1-5|TRBV27|.
TGTGCCAGTGCGGGACAGGGAATTGGAAATCAGCCCCAGCATTTT
CASAGQGIGNQPQHF
>.|TRBJ1-3|TRBV19|.
TGTGCCAGTAGAGTCTCTGGACAGCGTGAGACTGGAAACACCATATATTTT
CASRVSGQRETGNTIYF
>TRBD2|TRBJ2-3|TRBV7-2|once
TGTGCCAGCAGGTCTAGCGGGGGCGTACAAGATACGCAGTATTTT
CASRSSGGVQDTQYF
>.|TRBJ1-5|TRBV15|.
TGTGCCACCAGCAGAGATTTAGGGCAGCCCCAGCATTTT
CATSRDLGQPQHF
>TRBD1|TRBJ1-2|TRBV28|.
TGTGCCAGCAGTCCCCCCGACAGGGGCGGCTATGGCTACACCTTC
CASSPPDRGGYGYTF
>.|TRBJ2-1|TRBV9|.
TGTGCCAGCAGTGCCCCTTTTCGAGACAATGAGCAGTTCTTC
CASSAPFRDNEQFF
>TRBD1|TRBJ1-1|TRBV3-1/TRBV3-2|.
TGTGCCAGCAGCCAGTTCGACAGGGAGAACACTGAAGCTTTCTTT
CASSQFDRENTEAFF